One and the same sample provided the 19 T cell receptor beta chains below, sequenced in a study of human T cells and chemical hapten exposure (dated by TCRdb to about 2021). Per the publication, the time point label means: pre-sensitization, week 0. The treatment or condition tag for this specimen amounts to: therapeutic diphenylcyclopropenone sensitization with weekly scalp DPC. The library was produced with RACE. Instrument used: NextSeq 500. TCRdb trimmed the raw reads at Q25, called clones with MiXCR and kept productive beta chains. Each entry merges the rows of one CDR3 protein and shows their most common DNA and genes. This sample is represented by some 36,000 distinct CDR3 sequences; about 7.6% of them were singletons. The biggest ten clones account for 1.3% of the sample. Specimen: whole blood, collected in connection with sensitization to the hapten diphenylcyclopropenone (DPC). The receptors were gathered from a woman in her forties or fifties with alopecia areata. Some clones in this sample may be carry-over from other donors' samples.

This clonotype was seen many times. This sequence joins TRBV29-1 and TRBJ2-4; no reliable D call. The CDR3 is 11 amino acids. CDR1 and CDR2 (germline): SQVTM, ANQGSEA. V was trimmed by 3 bases and J by 7 bases, leaving 7 bases between them. The CDR3 region has the DNA TGCAGCGTTGACGGGTCGAACATTCAGTACTTC. Protein product: CSVDGSNIQYF.

The table lists this clonotype with a few counts. The rearrangement links TRBV6-2 or TRBV6-3 to TRBJ1-6, with D possibly TRBD1 on 5 matching bases. Trimming cost V 7 bases and J 10 bases, with 20 bases left between them. The germline V gene has CDR1 MNHEY and CDR2 SVGEGT. The CDR3 loop spans 15 amino acids. The CDR3 region is CASTAPGTPASPLHF. In DNA form, the CDR3 reads TGTGCCAGCACCGCACCGGGGACTCCTGCCTCACCCCTCCACTTT.

This clonotype was counted ten times or more. The V call is TRBV12-3 or TRBV12-4, the J call TRBJ1-5, with 10 bases that match TRBD1. The V segment lost 5 bases and the J segment 7 bases; nucleotides outside the gene matches: 5. This CDR3 region has 14 residues. CDR3 in DNA: TGTGCCAGCAGTGGGACAGGGGCAAGCCAGCCCCAGCATTTT. It translates to CASSGTGASQPQHF.

This clonotype was detected ten times or more. The chain is built from TRBV16 and TRBJ1-5; TRBD1 might be the D (5 bases). V was shortened by 1 base and J by 5 bases, with 12 bases between the two germline ends. The CDR3 consists of 15 residues. Germline-derived CDR1 and CDR2 are KGHSY and FQNENV. CDR3 nucleotide sequence: TGTGCCAGCAGCCAATATTCAGGGAGGGATCAGCCCCAGCATTTT. This translates into CASSQYSGRDQPQHF.

This clonotype occurred many times. The rearrangement joins TRBV7-3 to TRBJ2-2; D is perhaps TRBD1 (5 bases). The CDR3 has 14 amino acids. V lost 2 bases and J lost 6, with 10 bases in between. CDR1 and CDR2 (germline): SGHTA, FQGTGA. As DNA, the CDR3 is TGTGCCAGCAGCTTATATCAGGGATCCGGGGAGCTGTTTTTT. Encoded protein: CASSLYQGSGELFF.

This clonotype was seen repeatedly, ten times or more. The chain joins TRBV14 to TRBJ1-1; D gene uncertain. The germline gives CDR1 SGHDN, CDR2 FVKESK. The CDR3 runs 15 residues. The V gene lost 1 base and the J gene lost 1 base, with 10 bases spanning the gap. CDR3 nucleotides: TGTGCCAGCAGCCAAGGCCCCGCGGGGAACACTGAAGCTTTCTTT. Protein: CASSQGPAGNTEAFF.

The V call is TRBV5-1, the J call TRBJ1-2, with a tentative D call TRBD1 (6 bases). The V gene lost 4 bases and the J gene lost 5 bases, with 24 bases spanning the gap. Germline V gene data show CDR1 as SGHRS and CDR2 as YFSETQ. This CDR3 region has 17 residues. CDR3 bases: TGCGCCAGCAGCCCGAACACTAACGACCCGGGACAATATGGCTACACCTTC. Translating gives CASSPNTNDPGQYGYTF.

In this sample, this clonotype turned up many times. The gene calls are TRBV29-1 and TRBJ2-1; D is unresolved. The CDR3 has 17 residues. Germline V gene lookup returns CDR1 SQVTM and CDR2 ANQGSEA. V lost 2 bases, J lost 0 bases, and 17 bases lay in between. CDR3 protein: CSVESFPGPSSYNEQFF. In DNA, the CDR3 is TGCAGCGTTGAATCCTTCCCCGGGCCCAGCTCCTACAATGAGCAGTTCTTC.

This clonotype appeared many times. The J gene is TRBJ2-1, the V gene TRBV20-1; D gene ambiguous. The length of the CDR3 is 10 residues. V shed 3 bases and J shed 16 bases, with 13 bases lying between them. The germline CDR1 and CDR2 sequences are DFQATT and SNEGSKA (reference sequence). In DNA, the CDR3 is TGCAGTGCTAGGTTAGGGCCGGAATTCTTC. Its translation: CSARLGPEFF.

This clonotype was seen many times. The CDR3 loop reads CSVGTVHNQPQHF. DNA for the CDR3: TGCAGCGTCGGGACAGTCCACAATCAGCCCCAGCATTTT. The chain has TRBV29-1 and TRBJ1-5; the match to TRBD1 covers 7 bases. Germline CDR1 reads SQVTM; CDR2 reads ANQGSEA. CDR3 length equals 13 residues. V trimming: 6 bases; J trimming: 3 bases; junction bases outside the gene matches: 5.

This clonotype came up many times. The chain is built from TRBV3-1 and TRBJ1-6; D not certain. With 1 base removed from V and 2 bases from J, the gap between germline ends came to 6 bases. CDR1 is LGHDT and CDR2 is YNNKEL in the germline V gene (reference sequence). The CDR3 length is 15 residues. CDR3 region: CASSQGMAYNSPLHF. The CDR3 nucleotides are TGTGCCAGCAGCCAAGGGATGGCCTATAATTCACCCCTCCACTTT.

This clonotype was detected a few times. The rearrangement links TRBV5-1 to TRBJ2-2; D might be TRBD1 (6 bases). V lost 7 bases to trimming and J lost 5 bases, with 18 bases between them. Germline V gives CDR1 SGHRS, CDR2 YFSETQ. This CDR3 contains 15 residues. This chain's CDR3 is CASSQVQGKTGELFF. In nucleotides, the CDR3 is TGCGCCAGCTCGCAGGTCCAGGGGAAAACCGGGGAGCTGTTTTTT.

The chain uses TRBV7-8 and TRBJ1-1; D perhaps matches TRBD1 (6 bases). The CDR3 runs to 14 residues. Germline V gene sequence: CDR1 SGHVS, CDR2 FQNEAQ. V lost 1 base to trimming and J lost 0 bases, with 6 bases between them. The CDR3 DNA follows: TGTGCCAGCAGCTTAGACAGGGTGAACACTGAAGCTTTCTTT. Its protein is CASSLDRVNTEAFF.

This clonotype came up many times. The chain uses TRBV12-3 or TRBV12-4 and TRBJ2-3, with 8 bases that match TRBD1. The V and J ends lost 3 bases and 4 bases, in that order; junction bases with no gene match: 3. The CDR3 is made up of 14 amino acids. The CDR3 nucleotides are TGTGCCAGCAGTTTTGGACAGGGTGCAGATACGCAGTATTTT. This gives the protein CASSFGQGADTQYF.

In its sample, this clonotype was seen many times. The J gene is TRBJ2-1, the V gene TRBV3-1, with TRBD2 matching 10 bases. This CDR3 region has 16 residues. Germline V gives CDR1 LGHDT, CDR2 YNNKEL (reference sequence). V gave up 3 bases and J gave up 0 bases; unmatched junction bases: 2. The CDR3 DNA follows: TGTGCCAGCAGCCATGCTAGCGGGGGCTCCTACAATGAGCAGTTCTTC. Translated, it gives CASSHASGGSYNEQFF.

This clonotype appeared a few times. V gene TRBV29-1 combines with J gene TRBJ1-4; TRBD1 is a possible D gene (5 bases). CDR1 SQVTM and CDR2 ANQGSEA come from the germline V gene. CDR3 size: 15 residues. Trimming cost V 7 bases and J 0 bases, with 15 bases left between them. The CDR3 coding sequence is TGCAGCGCCCCACAGGTTTCTGCAACTAATGAAAAACTGTTTTTT. Protein sequence: CSAPQVSATNEKLFF. The whole variable domain, filled in from reference TRBV29-1 and TRBJ1-4, reads SAVISQKPSRDICQRGTSLTIQCQVDSQVTMMFWYRQQPGQSLTLIATANQGSEATYESGFVIDKFPISRPNLTFSTLTVSNMSPEDSSIYLCSAPQVSATNEKLFFGSGTQLSVL.

There are many counts of this clonotype. The chain joins TRBV20-1 to TRBJ2-1; 13 bases map to TRBD2. The junction had 9 bases not matched to a gene; V was cut back by 6 bases and J by 1 base. The CDR3 has 17 amino acids. Germline lookup yields CDR1 DFQATT and CDR2 SNEGSKA (reference sequence). The CDR3 sequence is CSANSGLAGVSYNEQFF. In nucleotides, the CDR3 is TGCAGTGCCAACTCTGGACTAGCGGGAGTGTCCTACAATGAGCAGTTCTTC.

This clonotype was counted many times. The chain carries TRBV6-6 and TRBJ1-1, with D possibly TRBD1 on 6 matching bases. The CDR3 totals 14 residues. Per germline, CDR1 MNHNY and CDR2 SVGAGI (reference sequence). Trimming removed 5 bases from V and 2 bases from J, with 12 bases in between. CDR3 nucleotide sequence: TGTGCCAGCAGTGCGAGGGGGAGCAACACTGAAGCTTTCTTT. Amino acid sequence: CASSARGSNTEAFF.

This clonotype was observed many times. The chain is built from TRBV9 and TRBJ2-4; D uncertain. The length of the CDR3 is 16 residues. Trimming took 0 bases from V and 0 from J, leaving 10 bases between them. In germline, CDR1 is SGDLS, CDR2 YYNGEE. CDR3 DNA sequence: TGTGCCAGCAGCGTAGAGGGTTCCTTAGCCAAAAACATTCAGTACTTC. Amino acids: CASSVEGSLAKNIQYF. The full variable domain, with the rest looked up from reference TRBV9 and TRBJ2-4, is DSGVTQTPKHLITATGQRVTLRCSPRSGDLSVYWYQQSLDQGLQFLIQYYNGEERAKGNILERFSAQQFPDLHSELNLSSLELGDSALYFCASSVEGSLAKNIQYFGAGTRLSVL.